These T cell receptor beta chains were read from a single sample in a study of blood T cell repertoires in COVID-19. The assay was immunoSEQ multiplex PCR, and TCRdb's table has in-frame clones only and misses some. The sample has some 240,000 clones; 82% are singletons. What was sequenced was peripheral blood. The receptors derive from a woman aged 70-85 years with COVID-19, enrolled during active disease. Both conserved end residues are part of each CDR3. D genes are given only for firm matches. Clone size is not always given. Where it is, it says once, few, many or a class for expanded clones.

d_call,j_call,clone_size,cdr3_length,v_call,cdr3_aa,cdr3_nt
.,TRBJ1-6,.,14,TRBV7-2,CASSAEGSESPLHF,TGTGCCAGCAGCGCGGAGGGGTCCGAGTCACCCCTCCACTTT
TRBD2,TRBJ2-1,.,19,TRBV7-8,CASSLASGLAVLDRNEQFF,TGTGCCAGCAGCTTAGCGTCTGGACTAGCGGTCCTAGATCGCAATGAGCAGTTCTTC
.,TRBJ2-4,.,20,TRBV28,CASSSLTRQGEVAAKNIQYF,TGTGCCAGCAGTTCCTTAACCCGACAAGGGGAGGTTGCCGCCAAAAACATTCAGTACTTC
.,TRBJ1-1,.,14,TRBV15,CATSREELNTEAFF,TGTGCCACCAGCAGAGAGGAGCTGAACACTGAAGCTTTCTTT
.,TRBJ1-5,once,13,TRBV6-5,CATRRGSNQPQHF,TGTGCCACAAGGCGGGGAAGCAATCAGCCCCAGCATTTT
.,TRBJ1-2,.,15,TRBV7-2,CASSLGQGLGYGYTF,TGTGCCAGCAGCTTAGGTCAGGGACTAGGCTATGGCTACACCTTC
TRBD2,TRBJ2-1,.,16,TRBV19,CASRVSGRGPYNEQFF,TGTGCCAGTAGGGTTAGCGGGAGGGGGCCCTACAATGAGCAGTTCTTC
TRBD1,TRBJ1-2,many,18,TRBV10-1,CASSATPGGTGNRYGYTF,TGCGCCAGCAGTGCTACTCCGGGGGGGACAGGGAACCGTTATGGCTACACCTTC
.,TRBJ1-4,.,15,TRBV3-1/TRBV3-2,CASSPRQLTNEKLFF,TGTGCCAGCAGTCCACGACAGTTAACTAATGAAAAACTGTTTTTT
.,TRBJ1-4,.,15,TRBV7-7,CASSPGSAGYEKLFF,TGTGCCAGCAGCCCAGGCTCGGCGGGATACGAAAAACTGTTTTTT
TRBD2,TRBJ2-2,once,19,TRBV14,CASSRRGLAGVKNTGELFF,TGTGCCAGCAGCCGGAGGGGACTAGCGGGAGTGAAGAACACCGGGGAGCTGTTTTTT